Sequencing of this T cell receptor (beta chain) was carried out in a study of blood T cell repertoires in COVID-19. Background on the study: PBMCs, B-cell-depleted T cells, or T cells provided the cDNA or gDNA that made up the material.

The germline CDR1 and CDR2 sequences are SQVTM and ANQGSEA. The CDR3 spans 11 residues. Trimming took off 6 bases at V and 9 bases at J, with 12 bases between the two ends. In the original processing: Reference gene primer amplification yielded estimated nucleated cell counts. Sequencing was performed with immunoSEQ multiplex PCR; in TCRdb, only in-frame clones are kept and a portion is missing. For V, J and clone size, that table is used; D and trimming come from the DNA. This table holds 250,000 to 350,000 clones, 75% to 90% found once. The clonotype originates from a woman aged 55-70 years with acute or convalescent COVID-19. Sequenced input: peripheral blood. This chain uses TRBV29-1 with TRBJ2-1; TRBD1 might be the D (6 bases). CDR3: CSVREGVEQFF. In DNA, the CDR3 is TGCAGCGTACGCGAGGGGGTTGAGCAGTTCTTC.